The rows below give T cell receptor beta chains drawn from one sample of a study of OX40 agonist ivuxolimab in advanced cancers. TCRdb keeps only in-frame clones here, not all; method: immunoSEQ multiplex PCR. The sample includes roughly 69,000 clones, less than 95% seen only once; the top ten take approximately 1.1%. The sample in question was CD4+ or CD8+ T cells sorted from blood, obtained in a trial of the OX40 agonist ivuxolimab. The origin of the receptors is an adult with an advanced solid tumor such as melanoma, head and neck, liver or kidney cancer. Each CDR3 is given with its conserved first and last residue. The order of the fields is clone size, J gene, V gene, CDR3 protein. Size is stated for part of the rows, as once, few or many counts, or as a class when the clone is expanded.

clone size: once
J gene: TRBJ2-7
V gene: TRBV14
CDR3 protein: CASSQVVPYEQYF

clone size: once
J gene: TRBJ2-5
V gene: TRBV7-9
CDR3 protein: CASSFASGGLETQYF

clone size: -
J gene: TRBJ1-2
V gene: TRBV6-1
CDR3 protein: CASSEVGREDYGYTF

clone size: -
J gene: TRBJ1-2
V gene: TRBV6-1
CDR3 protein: CASITDRANYGYTF

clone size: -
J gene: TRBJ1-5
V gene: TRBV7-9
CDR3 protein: CASSLSSGEGQPQHF

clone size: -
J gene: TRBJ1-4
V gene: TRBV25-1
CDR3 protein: CASSEEGRGNEKLFF

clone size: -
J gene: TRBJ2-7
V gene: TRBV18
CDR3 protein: CASSPGQVETYEQYF

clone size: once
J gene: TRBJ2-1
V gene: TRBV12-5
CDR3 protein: CASGLQGALNEQFF

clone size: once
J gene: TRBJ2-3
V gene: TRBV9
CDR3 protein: CARGGVRTDTQYF

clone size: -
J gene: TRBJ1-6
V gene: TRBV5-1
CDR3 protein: CASRTGQGGVSPLHF

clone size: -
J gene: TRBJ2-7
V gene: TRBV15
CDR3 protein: CATSRTEASDNSYEQYF

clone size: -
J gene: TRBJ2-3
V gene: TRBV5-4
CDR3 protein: CASSLTGTGTDTQYF

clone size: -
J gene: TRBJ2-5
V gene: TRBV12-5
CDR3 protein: CASGATGRTETQYF

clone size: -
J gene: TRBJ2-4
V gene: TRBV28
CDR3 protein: CASSFTGGKNIQYF

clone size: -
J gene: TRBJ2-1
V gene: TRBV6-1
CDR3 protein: CASKPSASYNEQFF

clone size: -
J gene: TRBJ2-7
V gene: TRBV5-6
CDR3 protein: CASSRRYEQYF

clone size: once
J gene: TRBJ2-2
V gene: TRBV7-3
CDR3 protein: CATRAGGLTGELFF

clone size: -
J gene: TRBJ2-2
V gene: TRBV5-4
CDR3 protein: CASSPLSGRGTGELFF

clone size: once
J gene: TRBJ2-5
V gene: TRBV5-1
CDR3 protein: CASSLARGAEETQYF

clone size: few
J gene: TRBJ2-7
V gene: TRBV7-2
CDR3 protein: CASSLGPSNEQYF

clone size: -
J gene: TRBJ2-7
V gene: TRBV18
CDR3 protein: CASSPITGESGYEQYF

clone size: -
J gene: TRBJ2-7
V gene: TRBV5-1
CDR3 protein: CASSLASGGLPLYEQYF

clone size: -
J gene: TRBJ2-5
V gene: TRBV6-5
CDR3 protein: CASSGSQGEAQYF

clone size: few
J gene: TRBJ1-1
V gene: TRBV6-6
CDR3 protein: CASSWGRGAAEAFF

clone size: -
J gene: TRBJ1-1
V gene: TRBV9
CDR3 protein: CASSYNTQSPQAFF

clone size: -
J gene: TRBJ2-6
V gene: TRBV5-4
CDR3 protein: CASSFWDRGFGANVLTF

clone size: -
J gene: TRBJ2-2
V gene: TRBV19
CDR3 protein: CASSIGGELFF

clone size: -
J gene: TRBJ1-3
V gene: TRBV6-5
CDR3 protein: CASSYSLSSGNTIYF

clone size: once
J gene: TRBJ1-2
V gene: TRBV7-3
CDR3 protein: CASSSGGLSGYTF

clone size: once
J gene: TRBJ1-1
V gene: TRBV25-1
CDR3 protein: CASRPFGTANTEAFF

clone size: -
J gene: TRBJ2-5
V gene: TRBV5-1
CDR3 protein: CASSLSGKNQETQYF

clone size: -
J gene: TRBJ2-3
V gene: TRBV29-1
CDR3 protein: CSVGVTDTQYF

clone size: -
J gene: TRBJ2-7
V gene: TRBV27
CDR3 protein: CASSFAGNTYEQYF

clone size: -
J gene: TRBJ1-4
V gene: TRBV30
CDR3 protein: CAWNPGQRNEKLFF

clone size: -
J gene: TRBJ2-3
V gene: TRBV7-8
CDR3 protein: CASSPRTSGSTDTQYF

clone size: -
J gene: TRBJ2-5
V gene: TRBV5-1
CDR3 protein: CASSPGNGQETQYF

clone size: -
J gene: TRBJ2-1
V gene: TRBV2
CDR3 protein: CASIIPSGGGGNEQFF

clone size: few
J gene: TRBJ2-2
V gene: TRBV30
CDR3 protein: CAWRGGELFF

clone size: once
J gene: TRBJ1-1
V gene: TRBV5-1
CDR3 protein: CASSPRSGKGEAFF

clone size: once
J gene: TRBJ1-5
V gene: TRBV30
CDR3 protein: CAWSVNRNQPQHF

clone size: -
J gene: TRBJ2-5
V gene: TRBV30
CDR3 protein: CAWSGQAQETQYF

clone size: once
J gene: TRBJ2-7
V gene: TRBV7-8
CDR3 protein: CASRETKRDEQYF

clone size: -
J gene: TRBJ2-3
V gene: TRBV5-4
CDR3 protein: CASSFRTDTQYF

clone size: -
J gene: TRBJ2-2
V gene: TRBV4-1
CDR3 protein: CASSQVSGGGLVRELFF

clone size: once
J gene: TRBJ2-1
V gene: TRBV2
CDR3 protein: CASTSGPNEQFF

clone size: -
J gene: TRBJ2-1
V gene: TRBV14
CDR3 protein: CASSSQGYEQFF

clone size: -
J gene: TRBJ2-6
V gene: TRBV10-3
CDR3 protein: CASQNPGLSGANVLTF

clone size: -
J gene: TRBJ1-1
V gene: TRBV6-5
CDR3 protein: CASSLKGVEAFF

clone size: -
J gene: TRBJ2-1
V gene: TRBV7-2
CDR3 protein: CASSLANEQFF

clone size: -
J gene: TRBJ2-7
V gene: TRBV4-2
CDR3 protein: CASSQETSGSSYEQYF

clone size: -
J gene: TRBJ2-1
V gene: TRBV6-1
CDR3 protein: CASSRDRSSYNEQFF

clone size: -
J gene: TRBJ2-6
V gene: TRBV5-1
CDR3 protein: CASSLAGQGSTGANVLTF

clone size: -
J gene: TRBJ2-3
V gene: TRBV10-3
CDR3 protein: CAISRGDSTDTQYF

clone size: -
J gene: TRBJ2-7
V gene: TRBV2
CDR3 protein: CASTEVAGDLYEQYF

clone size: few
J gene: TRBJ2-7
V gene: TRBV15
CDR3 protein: CATSRAGTGGIEQYF

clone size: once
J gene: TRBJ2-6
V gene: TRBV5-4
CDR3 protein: CASSLAGANVLTF

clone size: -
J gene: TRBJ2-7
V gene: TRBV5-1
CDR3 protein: CASSFSGGTYEQYF

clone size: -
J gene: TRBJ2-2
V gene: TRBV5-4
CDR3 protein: CASSLAGPGELFF